This T cell receptor beta chain emerged from a study of CD8+ T cells in alopecia areata. Study-wide background: The protocol delivered tofacitinib for 6 to 18 months, then withdrew it for 6 months. Findings and limits, study-wide: Sequencing of scalp tissue also captures the resident alphabeta T cells of normal skin. Lesional tissue from the scalp (especially in alopecia totalis/universalis) showed higher clonality than normal scalp.

It was from alopecia areata patients that lesional scalp punch biopsies and peripheral blood were collected. The sample holds a few counts of this clone. Its target is unknown. Sequencing relied on a cDNA template that was reverse transcribed from extracted RNA. Clones were sequenced by immunoSEQ multiplex PCR, and TCRdb holds only the in-frame ones, with some missing. The sample has fewer than 150,000 clones; around two fifths are singletons. The sequence derives from a human donor with alopecia areata. Sequenced: CD4+ T cells sorted from blood.

Here the CDR3 reads CASSEATPGGKETQYF. CDR3 nucleotides: TGTGCCAGCAGTGAAGCGACACCTGGGGGGAAAGAGACCCAGTACTTC. The rearrangement joins TRBV2 to TRBJ2-5, with D possibly matching TRBD2 (6 bases). Germline assignment: CDR1 SNHLY and CDR2 FYNNEI. The CDR3 length is 16 residues. The V gene lost 0 bases and the J gene lost 3 bases, with 14 bases spanning the gap.